Listed below are T cell receptor beta chains from one sample, sequenced in a study of molecular identifiers for immune sequencing clone quantification. Each CDR3 protein gets one entry after TCRdb re-called the PCR reads with MiXCR. The top ten hold 0.84% of the sample, which has about 510,000 distinct CDR3 sequences, 20% to 25% seen once. Sequenced: naive CD8+ T cells from blood, with Jurkat cell RNA spiked in. These receptors were obtained from a human donor in good health. Some libraries in this study had Jurkat cell RNA spiked in. Both conserved end residues are part of each CDR3. D genes are given only for firm matches. Clone size is shown for a subset of rows, as once, few, many or a class of expanded clone.

v_gene	d_gene	j_gene	abundance	CDR3aa	CDR3nt
TRBV7-9	.	TRBJ1-4	many	CASSLVRANKNEKLFF	TGTGCCAGCAGCTTAGTTCGGGCGAATAAGAATGAAAAACTGTTTTTT
TRBV6-5	.	TRBJ2-5	many	CASSEGGLRETQYF	TGTGCCAGCAGTGAGGGGGGGTTGAGAGAGACCCAGTACTTC
TRBV5-8	TRBD2	TRBJ2-5	few	CASSPGLAGAYYQETQYF	TGTGCCAGCAGCCCGGGACTAGCGGGAGCATACTACCAAGAGACCCAGTACTTC
TRBV4-1	TRBD1	TRBJ2-7	.	CASSQVGQGDEQYF	TGCGCCAGCAGCCAAGTGGGACAGGGTGACGAGCAGTACTTC
TRBV29-1	.	TRBJ2-2	many	CSVGGTENTGELFF	TGCAGCGTTGGGGGGACCGAGAACACCGGGGAGCTGTTTTTT
TRBV7-2	TRBD1	TRBJ2-3	few	CASSPHRDSPTDTQYF	TGTGCCAGCAGCCCGCACCGGGACAGCCCCACAGATACGCAGTATTTT
TRBV7-9	.	TRBJ2-1	few	CASSLFSGASNEQFF	TGTGCCAGCAGCTTATTCTCAGGGGCTAGCAATGAGCAGTTCTTC
TRBV28	.	TRBJ2-3	many	CASSSLRGTASTDTQYF	TGTGCCAGCAGCTCACTACGGGGCACGGCTAGCACAGATACGCAGTATTTT
TRBV4-3	.	TRBJ2-2	few	CASSQVWDGTGELFF	TGCGCCAGCAGCCAAGTCTGGGATGGTACCGGGGAGCTGTTTTTT
TRBV6-5	TRBD2	TRBJ2-3	many	CASSHGLAGSTDTQYF	TGTGCCAGCAGTCACGGACTAGCGGGCAGCACAGATACGCAGTATTTT
TRBV4-3	.	TRBJ2-7	few	CASSQETWGFGDEQYF	TGCGCCAGCAGCCAAGAAACTTGGGGGTTCGGCGACGAGCAGTACTTC
TRBV6-2/TRBV6-3	.	TRBJ2-1	.	CASSYSARTTQRSSYNEQFF	TGTGCCAGCAGTTACTCGGCGCGGACTACCCAGAGGAGCTCCTACAATGAGCAGTTCTTC
TRBV6-5	.	TRBJ2-7	many	CASSGGLDRPYEQYF	TGTGCCAGCAGTGGAGGATTAGACAGACCCTACGAGCAGTACTTC
TRBV10-2	TRBD1	TRBJ1-5	.	CASGTGGSNQPQHF	TGCGCCAGCGGGACAGGGGGTAGCAATCAGCCCCAGCATTTT
TRBV6-2/TRBV6-3	TRBD2	TRBJ2-7	few	CASSYSLAGFYEQYF	TGTGCCAGCAGTTACTCACTAGCGGGGTTCTACGAGCAGTACTTC
TRBV12-3/TRBV12-4	.	TRBJ2-5	many	CASSDSSKETQYF	TGTGCCAGCTCCGATTCCAGTAAAGAGACCCAGTACTTC
TRBV27	.	TRBJ2-7	few	CASSYTGKYEQYF	TGTGCCAGCAGTTATACAGGGAAGTACGAGCAGTACTTC
TRBV6-1	.	TRBJ1-1	.	CASTVGEAFF	TGTGCCAGCACGGTAGGTGAAGCTTTCTTT
TRBV27	.	TRBJ2-1	few	CASSQVGPLAYNEQFF	TGTGCCAGCAGTCAAGTGGGACCCTTGGCTTATAATGAGCAGTTCTTC
TRBV27	.	TRBJ2-2	few	CASSLGQFSGTGELFF	TGTGCCAGCAGTCTCGGACAGTTTAGCGGCACCGGGGAGCTGTTTTTT
TRBV9	.	TRBJ2-3	many	CASSVGTASTDTQYF	TGTGCCAGCAGCGTAGGGACAGCTAGCACAGATACGCAGTATTTT
TRBV2	.	TRBJ1-1	many	CASSVTQGNTEAFF	TGTGCCAGCAGTGTTACGCAGGGAAACACTGAAGCTTTCTTT
TRBV20-1	.	TRBJ2-7	many	CSAKSAEGPESYEQYF	TGCAGTGCTAAGTCGGCGGAGGGCCCAGAGTCCTACGAGCAGTACTTC
TRBV5-1	.	TRBJ2-7	many	CASTLTTGIYEQYF	TGCGCCAGCACCCTTACCACAGGTATCTACGAGCAGTACTTC
TRBV5-6	.	TRBJ1-6	many	CASSPERGALPHNSPLHF	TGTGCCAGCAGCCCGGAGAGGGGAGCCCTTCCCCATAATTCACCCCTCCACTTT
TRBV13	.	TRBJ1-1	many	CASSLRRGLAEAFF	TGTGCCAGCAGCTTACGAAGGGGGTTGGCTGAAGCTTTCTTT
TRBV5-5	TRBD1	TRBJ1-1	many	CASSPDRGPNTEAFF	TGTGCCAGCAGCCCGGACAGGGGGCCTAACACTGAAGCTTTCTTT
TRBV12-3/TRBV12-4	TRBD2	TRBJ2-2	few	CASSFRLAGGLGELFF	TGTGCCAGCAGTTTTCGGCTAGCGGGGGGGTTAGGGGAGCTGTTTTTT